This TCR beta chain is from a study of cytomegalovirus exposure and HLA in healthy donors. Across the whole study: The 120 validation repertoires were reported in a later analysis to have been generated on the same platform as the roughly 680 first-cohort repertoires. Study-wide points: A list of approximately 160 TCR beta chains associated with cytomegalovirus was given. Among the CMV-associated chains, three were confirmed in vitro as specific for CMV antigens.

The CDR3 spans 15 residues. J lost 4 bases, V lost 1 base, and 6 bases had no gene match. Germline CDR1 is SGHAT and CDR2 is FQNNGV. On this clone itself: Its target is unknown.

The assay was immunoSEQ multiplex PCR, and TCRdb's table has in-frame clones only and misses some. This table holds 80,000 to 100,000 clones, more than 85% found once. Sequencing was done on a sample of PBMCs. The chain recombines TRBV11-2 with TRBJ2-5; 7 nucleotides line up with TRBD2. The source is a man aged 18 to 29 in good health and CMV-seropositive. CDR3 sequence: CASSLASGVGETQYF. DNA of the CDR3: TGTGCCAGCAGCTTAGCAAGCGGGGTCGGAGAGACCCAGTACTTC.